This T cell receptor (beta chain) was retrieved from a study of blood T cell repertoires in COVID-19. Study-wide context: Sample material is recorded as cDNA or gDNA derived from T cells, B-cell-depleted T cells, or PBMCs.

Original processing notes: Reference gene primer amplification in the assay estimated nucleated cell counts. Clones were read by immunoSEQ multiplex PCR, and TCRdb kept only the in-frame ones, dropping some. V, J and clone size reflect that table, while D and trimming were determined from the DNA. The sample has 55,000 to 85,000 clones, 81% seen once. The CDR3 runs 14 residues. Germline V gene lookup returns CDR1 LGHDT and CDR2 YNNKEL (reference sequence). Deletions cut 4 bases from V and 6 bases from J, with 15 bases between. The clonotype was recovered from a woman aged 70-85 years with acute or convalescent COVID-19. The sample consisted of peripheral blood. The chain couples TRBV3-1 (or the pseudogene TRBV3-2) to TRBJ1-1; no clear D gene. This chain's CDR3 is CASSLGTAMSEAFF. CDR3 DNA: TGTGCCAGCAGCCTCGGTACAGCCATGTCTGAAGCTTTCTTT.